This T cell receptor beta chain appears in the sequencing data of a study of post-analysis software for immune sequencing data. The CDR3 has 15 amino acids. V was trimmed by 6 bases and J by 6 bases, leaving 17 bases between them. Germline V gene sequence: CDR1 MDHEN, CDR2 SYDVKM. Comment on this clonotype: Its specificity is not known.

Study-level findings and limits: With TRBV5-6, TRBV5-1 and TRBV20-1 included, about five TRBV segments were more frequent in patients than in controls. Multiple sclerosis patients had significantly lower normalized Chao1 diversity than controls. Samples from one preparation batch, clustered by F measure, grouped strongly together.

Each TCR beta cDNA library carried unique molecular identifiers. The authors obtained 500,000 or so cDNA molecules from approximately 1 to 10 million T cells. Via MiXCR, TCRdb re-called the PCR reads, giving one row per CDR3 protein. The sample lists some 690,000 distinct CDR3 sequences, 25% to 30% occurring once. The V gene is TRBV28, the J gene TRBJ2-2; possible D gene TRBD1, 6 bases. This sequence originates from a girl aged 5-17 years with multiple sclerosis. Sequenced: blood. For the CDR3, the DNA is TGTGCCAGCAGCTCTCGAGGGCAGGGGTCCGGGGAGCTGTTTTTT. Residues: CASSSRGQGSGELFF.